These T cell receptor beta chains were read from a single sample in a study of identical twins. Each CDR3 protein gets one entry after TCRdb re-called the 5' RACE reads with MiXCR. The table shows about 890,000 distinct CDR3 sequences, with about 12% occurring only once. These data were also reused for a study on yellow fever vaccine responses in identical twins.

The specimen was PBMCs. The source is a woman aged 18-29 years in good health. The CDR3 runs from the conserved cysteine through the conserved F or W. The D gene is left open where the match is weak. Not every row has a clone size; where given, it reads once, few, many or a size class.

J gene: TRBJ2-2
V gene: TRBV3-1
clone size: few
D gene: TRBD2
CDR3 DNA: TGTGCCAGCAGCCTCCCTGGCGGGGGGCAGGCCGGGGAGCTGTTTTTT
CDR3 protein: CASSLPGGGQAGELFF

J gene: TRBJ2-5
V gene: TRBV3-1
clone size: many
D gene: TRBD2
CDR3 DNA: TGTGCCAGCAGCCCCCCGGGGGGGCTGGAGACCCAGTACTTC
CDR3 protein: CASSPPGGLETQYF

J gene: TRBJ2-7
V gene: TRBV7-3
clone size: NA
D gene: NA
CDR3 DNA: TGTGCCAGCAGCCGGGATTACCCCGCCTACGAGCAGTACTTC
CDR3 protein: CASSRDYPAYEQYF

J gene: TRBJ2-7
V gene: TRBV6-1
clone size: NA
D gene: TRBD2
CDR3 DNA: TGTGCCAGCAGAGGACTAGCCAACTCCTACGAGCAGTACTTC
CDR3 protein: CASRGLANSYEQYF

J gene: TRBJ2-1
V gene: TRBV12-3/TRBV12-4
clone size: few
D gene: TRBD1
CDR3 DNA: TGTGCCAGCAGGTCAGACAGGGCTTCCTACAATGAGCAGTTCTTC
CDR3 protein: CASRSDRASYNEQFF

J gene: TRBJ1-3
V gene: TRBV28
clone size: many
D gene: NA
CDR3 DNA: TGTGCCAGCAGGCCCACAAGCTCTGGAAACACCATATATTTT
CDR3 protein: CASRPTSSGNTIYF

J gene: TRBJ2-1
V gene: TRBV9
clone size: few
D gene: TRBD1
CDR3 DNA: TGTGCCAGCAGCGTTACAGGGGGGTCGAGATACAATGAGCAGTTCTTC
CDR3 protein: CASSVTGGSRYNEQFF

J gene: TRBJ2-7
V gene: TRBV27
clone size: few
D gene: TRBD2
CDR3 DNA: TGTGCCAGCGCCACTAGCGGGAGGGTCTACGAGCAGTACTTC
CDR3 protein: CASATSGRVYEQYF

J gene: TRBJ2-3
V gene: TRBV13
clone size: many
D gene: NA
CDR3 DNA: TGTGCCAGCAGCTTAGAAGCTATTACAGATACGCAGTATTTT
CDR3 protein: CASSLEAITDTQYF

J gene: TRBJ2-1
V gene: TRBV7-8
clone size: NA
D gene: NA
CDR3 DNA: TGTGCCAGCAGCTTTGACGTAGAATTGGGGAATGAGCAGTTCTTC
CDR3 protein: CASSFDVELGNEQFF

J gene: TRBJ2-3
V gene: TRBV27
clone size: few
D gene: TRBD2
CDR3 DNA: TGTGCCAGCAGTCCCCGGGGGAGGGCCACAGATACGCAGTATTTT
CDR3 protein: CASSPRGRATDTQYF

J gene: TRBJ2-2
V gene: TRBV6-5
clone size: NA
D gene: TRBD2
CDR3 DNA: TGTGCCAGCAGTTATGGGACTAGCGGGAGATTGGTCACCGGGGAGCTGTTTTTT
CDR3 protein: CASSYGTSGRLVTGELFF

J gene: TRBJ1-1
V gene: TRBV29-1
clone size: few
D gene: TRBD1
CDR3 DNA: TGCAGCGTCGCTAAAGGGGACAGTTACACTGAAGCTTTCTTT
CDR3 protein: CSVAKGDSYTEAFF

J gene: TRBJ2-2
V gene: TRBV5-1
clone size: few
D gene: NA
CDR3 DNA: TGCGCCAGCAGCACTGACCCCGGGCCGAACACCGGGGAGCTGTTTTTT
CDR3 protein: CASSTDPGPNTGELFF

J gene: TRBJ2-5
V gene: TRBV5-1
clone size: NA
D gene: NA
CDR3 DNA: TGCGCCAGCAGCTTGACCCCTAAGCCGGGGTACCAAGAGACCCAGTACTTC
CDR3 protein: CASSLTPKPGYQETQYF

J gene: TRBJ2-7
V gene: TRBV4-1
clone size: few
D gene: TRBD1
CDR3 DNA: TGCGCCAGCAGCCAAGATTGGGACAGGGGTGCCGAGCAGTACTTC
CDR3 protein: CASSQDWDRGAEQYF

J gene: TRBJ2-5
V gene: TRBV7-9
clone size: NA
D gene: TRBD1
CDR3 DNA: TGTGCCAGCAGCCCCCGACAGGGGAAAGAGACCCAGTACTTC
CDR3 protein: CASSPRQGKETQYF

J gene: TRBJ1-4
V gene: TRBV7-2
clone size: many
D gene: TRBD1
CDR3 DNA: TGTGCCAGCAGTTTAAGGACAGGGCCTAATGAAAAACTGTTTTTT
CDR3 protein: CASSLRTGPNEKLFF

J gene: TRBJ1-1
V gene: TRBV18
clone size: NA
D gene: TRBD1
CDR3 DNA: TGTGCCAGCTCATCCGGGACAGACAACACTGAAGCTTTCTTT
CDR3 protein: CASSSGTDNTEAFF

J gene: TRBJ2-5
V gene: TRBV4-2
clone size: few
D gene: NA
CDR3 DNA: TGTGCCAGCAGCCAAGAAGGTAGTGGGAGGGAGACCCAGTACTTC
CDR3 protein: CASSQEGSGRETQYF

J gene: TRBJ1-2
V gene: TRBV15
clone size: few
D gene: NA
CDR3 DNA: TGTGCCACCAGCAGAGATCAGGTCACAGACTATGGCTACACCTTC
CDR3 protein: CATSRDQVTDYGYTF

J gene: TRBJ2-7
V gene: TRBV11-1
clone size: few
D gene: NA
CDR3 DNA: TGTGCCAGCAGCCCAGGACAGAAGGACGAGCAGTACTTC
CDR3 protein: CASSPGQKDEQYF

J gene: TRBJ2-5
V gene: TRBV28
clone size: many
D gene: NA
CDR3 DNA: TGTGCCAGCAGTTTACCGTACCAAGAGACCCAGTACTTC
CDR3 protein: CASSLPYQETQYF

J gene: TRBJ1-2
V gene: TRBV4-1
clone size: many
D gene: NA
CDR3 DNA: TGCGCCAGCAGCCCTATAGGGCAGAACTATGGCTACACCTTC
CDR3 protein: CASSPIGQNYGYTF

J gene: TRBJ2-3
V gene: TRBV20-1
clone size: NA
D gene: TRBD1
CDR3 DNA: TGCAGTGCCCTCGACAGGGGCACAGATACGCAGTATTTT
CDR3 protein: CSALDRGTDTQYF

J gene: TRBJ2-3
V gene: TRBV27
clone size: few
D gene: TRBD2
CDR3 DNA: TGTGCCAGCAGTTTAGGGCTAGCGGGAGCTCCCACAGATACGCAGTATTTT
CDR3 protein: CASSLGLAGAPTDTQYF

J gene: TRBJ2-7
V gene: TRBV20-1
clone size: many
D gene: NA
CDR3 DNA: TGCAGTGCTGTCCTGACGGACTCCTACGAGCAGTACTTC
CDR3 protein: CSAVLTDSYEQYF

J gene: TRBJ2-7
V gene: TRBV11-2
clone size: NA
D gene: TRBD1
CDR3 DNA: TGTGCCAGCAGCACGACAGGGCCCTACGAGCAGTACTTC
CDR3 protein: CASSTTGPYEQYF

J gene: TRBJ2-5
V gene: TRBV18
clone size: NA
D gene: TRBD1
CDR3 DNA: TGTGCCAGCTCACTACAGGGACAGGGACAAGAGACCCAGTACTTC
CDR3 protein: CASSLQGQGQETQYF

J gene: TRBJ2-2
V gene: TRBV2
clone size: NA
D gene: TRBD2
CDR3 DNA: TGTGCCAGCAGTAGCGGGGGGGCCGCGAACACCGGGGAGCTGTTTTTT
CDR3 protein: CASSSGGAANTGELFF

J gene: TRBJ1-1
V gene: TRBV4-2
clone size: few
D gene: NA
CDR3 DNA: TGTGCCAGCAGCCAAGATATATGGGCCACTGAAGCTTTCTTT
CDR3 protein: CASSQDIWATEAFF